These 2 T cell receptor beta chains came from one sample sequenced in a study of response to subunit inactivated influenza vaccine. TCRdb fed the RT-PCR reads into MiXCR, producing one record per CDR3 protein. Seen here are 200,000 to 300,000 distinct CDR3 sequences, 10% to 15% observed once, and the top ten hold approximately 7.8%. The input for sequencing was non-naive T cells sorted from PBMCs, taken approximately 15 days before vaccination. The receptors shown here come from a man aged 45 to 65 who received an inactivated influenza vaccine.

The chain joins TRBV7-2 to TRBJ2-5; 8 bases align to TRBD2. Per germline, CDR1 SGHTA and CDR2 FQGNSA. V lost 1 base to trimming and J lost 7 bases; unmatched junction nucleotides: 11. This CDR3 comprises 16 residues. This CDR3 is CASSLVEAGGLGTQYF. CDR3 bases: TGTGCCAGCAGCTTAGTTGAGGCGGGAGGTTTAGGGACCCAGTACTTC.

The J gene is TRBJ1-6, the V gene TRBV7-9, with D perhaps TRBD1 (6 bases). V was trimmed by 5 bases and J by 5 bases, leaving 13 bases between them. CDR3 length: 15 residues. The germline CDR1 and CDR2 sequences are SEHNR and FQNEAQ (reference sequence). This chain's CDR3 is CASSESGANNSPLHF. Written as DNA, the CDR3 is TGTGCCAGCAGCGAATCGGGGGCAAATAATTCACCCCTCCACTTT.